These 27 T cell receptor beta chains originate from one sample sequenced in a study of shared clonotypes between healthy human individuals. Libraries were prepared by immunoSEQ multiplex PCR; TCRdb keeps only in-frame clonotypes and omits some of them. The profile shows roughly 1,500,000 clones, around 98% of them singletons. Source material: naive CD4+ T cells sorted from blood. Subset meaning: CD45RA+ positively selected. The receptors originated from a young man in good health.

This chain uses TRBV10-1 with TRBJ2-7, with D maybe TRBD2 (6 bases). CDR3 length: 18 residues. The V end was cut by 0 bases, the J end by 2 bases, with 20 bases between. Germline lookup yields CDR1 WNHNN and CDR2 SYGVQD (reference sequence). In DNA, the CDR3 is TGCGCCAGCAGTGAGTCGAGTTTTGGTACGGGAGTTACCTACGAGCAGTACTTC. Encoded protein: CASSESSFGTGVTYEQYF.

This chain links TRBV25-1 with TRBJ1-5; D uncertain. CDR3 length: 14 amino acids. V lost 0 bases and J 6 bases, leaving 9 bases between the germline ends. The germline V gene has CDR1 MGHDK and CDR2 SYGVNS. The CDR3, as DNA: TGTGCCAGCAGTGAATATATGAAAAGTCAGCCCCAGCATTTT. Protein: CASSEYMKSQPQHF.

This chain uses TRBV5-5 with TRBJ2-3; no firm D call. The CDR3 runs 15 residues. Trimming took 0 bases from V and 5 from J, leaving 13 bases between them. The germline V gene encodes CDR1 SGHKS and CDR2 YYEKEE (reference sequence). The CDR3, as DNA: TGTGCCAGCAGCTTGGATCGTATGATGGAAGATACGCAGTATTTT. It translates to CASSLDRMMEDTQYF.

The J gene is TRBJ1-3, the V gene TRBV5-8, with 7 positions matching TRBD1. Germline values: CDR1 SGHTS, CDR2 YDEGEE. V lost 2 bases and J lost 1; bases outside the gene matches: 9. This CDR3 is built from 17 residues. CDR3 residues: CASSLTTGPASGNTIYF. Written as DNA, the CDR3 is TGTGCCAGCAGCTTAACGACAGGGCCGGCATCTGGAAACACCATATATTTT.

The chain has TRBV29-1 and TRBJ1-2, with D uncertain. From germline, CDR1 is SQVTM and CDR2 ANQGSEA. This CDR3 has 13 amino acids. V was trimmed by 4 bases and J by 8 bases, leaving 17 bases between them. The CDR3 loop is CSVAPRPDRGYTF. In DNA form, the CDR3 reads TGCAGCGTTGCCCCGAGGCCGGACCGGGGCTACACCTTC.

This chain uses TRBV30 with TRBJ1-1; D unclear. Deletions cut 5 bases from V and 3 bases from J, with 31 bases between. Germline V gene sequence: CDR1 GTSNPN, CDR2 SVGIG (reference sequence). The CDR3 is 19 residues long. CDR3 sequence (DNA): TGTGCCTGGGAAGCTGCACCCCCGGGGATACTAAGGATGGACACTGAAGCTTTCTTT. This sequence encodes CAWEAAPPGILRMDTEAFF.

Concerning this clone itself: Other DNA sequences from this sample encode an identical CDR3 as well. The rearrangement uses TRBV7-9 and TRBJ2-7; no firm D call. This CDR3 is built from 12 residues. Germline V gene lookup returns CDR1 SEHNR and CDR2 FQNEAQ (reference sequence). Trimming took off 3 bases at V and 2 bases at J, with 5 bases between the two ends. The DNA of the CDR3 is TGTGCCAGCAGCTTCGGACCCTACGAGCAGTACTTC. Translating it yields CASSFGPYEQYF.

The rearrangement links TRBV2 to TRBJ2-1; 7 bases match TRBD1. V lost 6 bases and J lost 7; bases outside the gene matches: 12. The CDR3 loop spans 15 amino acids. Germline CDR1 SNHLY, CDR2 FYNNEI. The chain's CDR3 is CASRPDRAGGNEQFF. CDR3 in DNA: TGTGCCAGCAGACCCGACAGGGCAGGAGGTAATGAGCAGTTCTTC.

CDR3 amino acids: CASSPRQTSNQPQHF. The CDR3 DNA reads as TGTGCCAGCTCACCTCGACAGACCAGCAATCAGCCCCAGCATTTT. This chain uses TRBV18 with TRBJ1-5; a possible D gene is TRBD1 (5 bases). Germline V CDR1 and CDR2: KGHSH, LQKENI. V lost 3 bases and J lost 1, with 10 bases in between. The CDR3 totals 15 residues.

This clone showed up just once. J is TRBJ2-5 and V is TRBV10-3; 10 nucleotides match TRBD2. The CDR3 covers 14 residues. Germline trimming cut 3 bases from V and 5 bases from J; bases unmatched to any gene: 3. CDR1 and CDR2 from the germline V gene are ENHRY and SYGVKD. In nucleotides, the CDR3 is TGTGCCATCAGTGACCCGGGACTAGCGGAGACCCAGTACTTC. Protein: CAISDPGLAETQYF.

The chain links TRBV10-2 to TRBJ2-1; D gene unclear. The V gene's germline CDR1 is WSHSY and CDR2 SAAADI. CDR3 length equals 14 residues. Deletions cut 0 bases from V and 8 bases from J, with 11 bases between. In nucleotides, the CDR3 is TGCGCCAGCAGTGAGTCCCCCCCTGTATATGAGCAGTTCTTC. This translates into CASSESPPVYEQFF.

The rearrangement links TRBV28 to TRBJ2-7; D might be TRBD2 (5 bases). CDR1 and CDR2 (germline): MDHEN, SYDVKM. V lost 3 bases and J 4 bases, leaving 13 bases between the germline ends. CDR3 length: 14 residues. CDR3 amino acids: CASSFSGSKYEQYF. The CDR3 DNA sequence: TGTGCCAGCAGTTTTAGTGGGAGTAAGTACGAGCAGTACTTC.

V and J are TRBV5-1 and TRBJ2-1; the D gene is possibly TRBD1 (7 bases). V dropped 8 bases and J dropped 8 bases, with 17 bases sitting between them. The V gene's germline CDR1 is SGHRS and CDR2 YFSETQ. CDR3 size: 13 residues. CDR3 sequence (DNA): TGCGCCAGTTCTACGCAGGGGGGCGATGAGCAGTTCTTC. Its translation is CASSTQGGDEQFF.

This rearrangement joins TRBV11-3 to TRBJ2-7, with D possibly matching TRBD1 (6 bases). The germline V gene has CDR1 SGHNT and CDR2 YENEEA. CDR3 length equals 13 residues. The germline V and J ends were trimmed by 3 bases and 5 bases, with 11 bases remaining between them. In DNA, the CDR3 is TGTGCCAGCAGCTTGGATTACAGGGACGAGCAGTACTTC. This encodes CASSLDYRDEQYF.

As for this clone: Other DNA sequences from this sample encode an identical CDR3 as well. V and J are TRBV2 and TRBJ2-2, with unresolved D. Germline lookup yields CDR1 SNHLY and CDR2 FYNNEI. V was clipped by 4 bases and J by 5 bases, with 8 bases between them. The length of the CDR3 is 13 residues. Written as DNA, the CDR3 is TGTGCCAGCAGTGTGGAGCAGACCGGGGAGCTGTTTTTT. It codes for CASSVEQTGELFF.

This clone came up once. This sequence joins TRBV6-4 and TRBJ2-7; D possibly corresponds to TRBD1 (5 bases). Germline assignment: CDR1 MRHNA and CDR2 SNTAGT. The CDR3 has 13 residues. V was clipped by 7 bases and J by 3 bases, with 13 bases between them. CDR3 bases: TGTGCCAGCAAGCGACAGTTTAGCTACGAGCAGTACTTC. Residues: CASKRQFSYEQYF.

The V call is TRBV5-1, the J call TRBJ2-3, with D uncertain. V was clipped by 2 bases and J by 4 bases, with 8 bases between them. The CDR3 runs 13 residues. CDR1 is SGHRS and CDR2 is YFSETQ in the germline V gene. CDR3 amino acids: CASSFLGSDTQYF. CDR3 coding DNA: TGCGCCAGCAGCTTTTTAGGGTCAGATACGCAGTATTTT.

The chain employs TRBV9 and TRBJ2-1; no clear D. Germline V gene lookup returns CDR1 SGDLS and CDR2 YYNGEE. There are 14 residues in the CDR3. V was clipped by 1 base and J by 9 bases, with 14 bases between them. CDR3 in DNA: TGTGCCAGCAGCGTACGTCCAGCGCCGAGTGAGCAGTTCTTC. It is translated as CASSVRPAPSEQFF. The entire variable domain, with the rest obtained from reference TRBV9 and TRBJ2-1, is as follows: DSGVTQTPKHLITATGQRVTLRCSPRSGDLSVYWYQQSLDQGLQFLIQYYNGEERAKGNILERFSAQQFPDLHSELNLSSLELGDSALYFCASSVRPAPSEQFFGPGTRLTVL.

J is TRBJ2-3 and V is TRBV15, with D possibly TRBD2 on 5 matching bases. Germline CDR1 LNHNV, CDR2 YYDKDF (reference sequence). The V gene lost 6 bases and the J gene lost 5 bases, with 18 bases spanning the gap. This CDR3 comprises 15 residues. In DNA form, the CDR3 reads TGTGCCACCAGGGGTCTGGCGGGCAACCTAGATACGCAGTATTTT. Its translation: CATRGLAGNLDTQYF.

The J gene is TRBJ1-2, the V gene TRBV10-1; D gene ambiguous. Germline loops: CDR1 WNHNN, CDR2 SYGVQD (reference sequence). The CDR3 totals 13 residues. Trimming stripped 4 bases from V and 2 bases from J, with 8 bases between. The CDR3 DNA reads TGCGCCAGCAGTGGGGCCAGAAACTATGGCTACACCTTC. Its translation is CASSGARNYGYTF.

The CDR3 loop reads CASSLPGRVTYEQYF. The DNA of the CDR3 is TGTGCCAGCAGCCTACCGGGACGGGTTACCTACGAGCAGTACTTC. The V call is TRBV5-4, the J call TRBJ2-7; D is tentatively TRBD1 or TRBD2 (5 bases each). The CDR3 sequence is 15 residues long. Germline-derived CDR1 and CDR2 are SGHNT and YYREEE (reference sequence). V lost 4 bases, J lost 2 bases, and 16 bases lay in between.

This clone was found once. Germline is not matched at one junction end, which may reflect a read error. This chain connects TRBV29-1 to TRBJ2-7; 13 positions agree with TRBD2. The CDR3 has 14 residues. Looked up from germline, CDR1 is SQVTM and CDR2 is ANQGSEA. The CDR3, as DNA: TGCAGCGCTACCGGGACTAGCGGGATTTACGGGCAGTACTTC. This codes for CSATGTSGIYGQYF.

The chain is built from TRBV21-1 and TRBJ1-4; TRBD1 is the table's D call and was not checked against the DNA. TRBV21-1 is labeled a pseudogene. The CDR3 loop spans 17 amino acids. In nucleotides, the CDR3 is TGTGCCAGTCCCGACATCGATGAGACAGGATGGGGTGAAAAACTGTTTTTT. Its translation: CASPDIDETGWGEKLFF.

The V and J genes are TRBV9 and TRBJ2-3; D unclear. The V gene's germline CDR1 is SGDLS and CDR2 YYNGEE. With 4 bases removed from V and 6 bases from J, the gap between germline ends came to 12 bases. The CDR3 contains 13 residues. The CDR3 sequence is CASSLTLRDTQYF. CDR3 bases: TGTGCCAGCAGCCTAACGTTGAGGGATACGCAGTATTTT.

The V gene is TRBV5-1, the J gene TRBJ2-5; 10 nucleotides match TRBD2. There are 19 residues in the CDR3. Germline CDR1 and CDR2: SGHRS and YFSETQ. Trimming took 6 bases from V and 1 from J; bases not matched to a gene: 18. CDR3 sequence (DNA): TGCGCCAGCACCCCACCTTGGGCTAGCGGGAGTCCCGGCCAAGAGACCCAGTACTTC. Its translation is CASTPPWASGSPGQETQYF.

V usage is TRBV27 and J usage is TRBJ2-4; D ambiguous. In germline, CDR1 is MNHEY, CDR2 SMNVEV (reference sequence). Deletions cut 2 bases from V and 3 bases from J, with 5 bases between. This CDR3 comprises 13 residues. The CDR3 coding sequence is TGTGCCAGCAGTTTACGGGTCAAAAACATTCAGTACTTC. Translation: CASSLRVKNIQYF.

As to this clone: Other DNA variants within this sample encode the same CDR3. This chain uses TRBV5-1 with TRBJ2-1, with 12 positions matching TRBD2. V gave up 4 bases and J gave up 4 bases; unmatched junction bases: 3. The CDR3 extends over 15 amino acids. Germline V gene sequence: CDR1 SGHRS, CDR2 YFSETQ. The CDR3 DNA sequence: TGCGCCAGCAGCGCAGGACTAGCGGGGTACAATGAGCAGTTCTTC. This sequence encodes CASSAGLAGYNEQFF. Looking up the rest from reference TRBV5-1 and TRBJ2-1 gives the full variable domain: KAGVTQTPRYLIKTRGQQVTLSCSPISGHRSVSWYQQTPGQGLQFLFEYFSETQRNKGNFPGRFSGRQFSNSRSEMNVSTLELGDSALYLCASSAGLAGYNEQFFGPGTRLTVL.